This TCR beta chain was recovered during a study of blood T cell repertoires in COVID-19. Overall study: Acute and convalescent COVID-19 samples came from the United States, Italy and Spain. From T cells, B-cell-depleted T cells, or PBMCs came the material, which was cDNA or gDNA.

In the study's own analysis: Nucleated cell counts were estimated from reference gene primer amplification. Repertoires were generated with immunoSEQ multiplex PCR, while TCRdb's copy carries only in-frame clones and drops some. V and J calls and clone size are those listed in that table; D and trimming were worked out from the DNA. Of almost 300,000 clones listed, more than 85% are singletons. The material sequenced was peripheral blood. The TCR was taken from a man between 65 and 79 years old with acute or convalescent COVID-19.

The CDR3 sequence is CASSTGLGELFF. The CDR3 DNA follows: TGTGCCAGCAGTACAGGCCTCGGGGAGCTGTTTTTT. The chain recombines TRBV12-3 or TRBV12-4 with TRBJ2-2; perhaps TRBD1 as D (5 bases). V shed 5 bases and J shed 7 bases, with 8 bases lying between them. The CDR3 contains 12 residues.